This T cell receptor (beta chain) came from a study of CD4 T cells in relation to SARS-CoV-2 and coronaviruses. Study details: After 10 days of antigen culture, PBMC TCR beta CDR3s were sequenced. Crossreactive spike epitopes shared across donors were mapped to their HLA restriction.

The CDR3 is 13 amino acids. Trimming took 5 bases from V and 2 from J, leaving 10 bases between them. In germline, CDR1 is MDHEN, CDR2 SYDVKM. On this clone: Its antigen is unknown.

CD4+ T cells from unexposed donors were obtained before the COVID-19 pandemic (2011-2018). After 10 to 11 days of culture, CD4+ T cells were isolated. Testing used SARS-CoV-2 S/N and four cold-coronavirus spikes on unexposed-donor CD4+ T cells, cells permitting. Half the medium was replaced with IL-2 medium on days 3 and 7. Assay: immunoSEQ multiplex PCR; the TCRdb copy retains only in-frame clones and omits some. The repertoire holds under 20,000 clones, with around 80% as singletons. This receptor was taken from a human donor in good health. This rearrangement joins TRBV28 to TRBJ2-7; D ambiguous. Specimen: CD4+ T cells from PBMCs, cultured in vitro. As DNA, the CDR3 is TGTGCCAGCAGTCGTCCAGAAACCTACGAGCAGTACTTC. It is translated as CASSRPETYEQYF.